This section outlines one TCR beta chain sequence together with its context. Its antigen is undetermined. Libraries were made from TCR beta cDNA, and they carried unique molecular identifiers. Approximately 0.5 million cDNA molecules were recovered from an input of 1 to 10 million T cells. Via MiXCR, TCRdb re-called the PCR reads, giving one row per CDR3 protein. The sample includes fewer than 900,000 distinct CDR3 sequences, 46% of them seen just once. With 2 bases removed from V and 3 bases from J, the gap between germline ends came to 11 bases. Germline assignment: CDR1 MNHEY and CDR2 SMNVEV (reference sequence). CDR3 length equals 14 residues. These data originate in a study of post-analysis software for immune sequencing data. Findings and caveats of the study: A few TRBV segments were significantly more frequent in patients than in controls. TRBV5-6, TRBV5-1 and TRBV20-1 were among these segments. Compared with controls, patients showed significantly lower normalized Chao1 diversity. Under F measure analysis, samples from one preparation batch co-clustered strongly.

The rearrangement links TRBV27 to TRBJ2-7; TRBD2 might be the D (6 bases). The sample consisted of blood. The sequence derives from a girl aged 10-17 years with multiple sclerosis. CDR3 sequence (DNA): TGTGCCAGCAGTTTAATGATCGGGAGCTACGAGCAGTACTTC. It translates to CASSLMIGSYEQYF.